Below, 24 T cell receptor beta chains from the same sample are listed, as sequenced in a study of beta chain features in type 1 diabetes. Findings and limits, study-wide: Researchers report that Type 1 diabetes patients had moderately but significantly shorter TCRB CDR3s across all four CD4+ subsets.

Sequenced material consisted of expressed TCRB transcripts (all of the isolated RNA was reverse transcribed). Method: immunoSEQ multiplex PCR; TCRdb's copy keeps in-frame clones and lacks some. In the table there are around 710,000 clones, approximately 13% of which are singletons. The antigens these receptors bind are not known. Sequenced material: naive CD4+ T cells from blood. The receptors were gathered from a man aged 30 to 39 with type 1 diabetes.

CDR3 residues: CASSQSLAGSYNEQFF. In nucleotides, the CDR3 is TGCGCCAGCAGCCAAAGCCTAGCTGGCTCCTACAATGAGCAGTTCTTC. The chain joins TRBV4-3 to TRBJ2-1; a weak D match, TRBD2 (5 bases). Germline assignment: CDR1 LGHNA and CDR2 YSLEER. This CDR3 has 16 residues. V was cut by 2 bases and J by 0 bases, with 11 bases left in between.

V is TRBV7-9 and J is TRBJ1-5, with D perhaps matching TRBD1 (6 bases). V was shortened by 0 bases and J by 10 bases, with 13 bases between the two germline ends. Germline CDR1 and CDR2: SEHNR and FQNEAQ (reference sequence). The CDR3 loop spans 14 amino acids. This CDR3 reads CASSLAIPGGPQHF. The CDR3 region has the DNA TGTGCCAGCAGCTTAGCGATTCCCGGGGGCCCCCAGCATTTT.

V usage is TRBV11-2 and J usage is TRBJ2-1, with a possible D match to TRBD2 (6 bases). This CDR3 region has 14 residues. Trimming removed 1 base at V and 10 bases at J, with 14 bases between. Germline values: CDR1 SGHAT, CDR2 FQNNGV. The CDR3 is CASSLGAGSREQFF. CDR3 in DNA: TGTGCCAGCAGCTTAGGGGCGGGGTCAAGGGAGCAGTTCTTC.

This clone was counted a few times. The rearrangement uses TRBV30 and TRBJ1-4; no reliable D call. The V gene's germline CDR1 is GTSNPN and CDR2 SVGIG (reference sequence). The ends were cut back, 0 bases at V and 8 bases at J, with 16 bases in the middle. The length of the CDR3 is 15 residues. DNA of the CDR3: TGTGCCTGGAGTGTCATCAGGAGAGAAGAAGAAAAACTGTTTTTT. Translation gives CAWSVIRREEEKLFF.

The genes are TRBV7-2 and TRBJ2-7; D uncertain. CDR1 is SGHTA and CDR2 is FQGNSA in the germline V gene. This CDR3 region has 14 residues. V was shortened by 5 bases and J by 0 bases, with 11 bases between the two germline ends. The CDR3 nucleotides are TGTGCCAGCAGCGCCCAAACGGTCTCCTACGAGCAGTACTTC. This encodes CASSAQTVSYEQYF.

The rearrangement joins TRBV29-1 to TRBJ1-3; D ambiguous. The CDR3 totals 14 residues. CDR1 SQVTM and CDR2 ANQGSEA come from the germline V gene. V was cut by 3 bases and J by 0 bases, with 9 bases left in between. CDR3 sequence reads: CSVDPENSGNTIYF. The CDR3 coding sequence is TGCAGCGTTGATCCCGAAAACTCTGGAAACACCATATATTTT.

CDR3 DNA sequence: TGTGCCACCAGCAGAGATCTGTTGGGGAGCTCTGGGGCCAACGTCCTGACTTTC. It codes for CATSRDLLGSSGANVLTF. This chain links TRBV15 with TRBJ2-6; possibly TRBD2 for D (5 bases). The CDR3 runs 18 residues. V dropped 0 bases and J dropped 0 bases, with 12 bases sitting between them. Germline V gives CDR1 LNHNV, CDR2 YYDKDF (reference sequence).

The gene calls are TRBV7-2 and TRBJ2-1, with TRBD2 identical over 10 bases. Germline-derived CDR1 and CDR2 are SGHTA and FQGNSA. CDR3 size: 16 residues. Unmatched junction bases numbered 3, after V lost 1 base and J lost 3 bases. The CDR3 protein is CASSLVTSGHYNEQFF. DNA of the CDR3: TGTGCCAGCAGCTTAGTGACTAGCGGGCACTACAATGAGCAGTTCTTC.

This clone came up a few times. This rearrangement joins TRBV9 to TRBJ2-3; tentatively, D is TRBD2 (6 bases). In germline, CDR1 is SGDLS, CDR2 YYNGEE. V lost 2 bases and J lost 4, with 14 bases in between. The CDR3 extends over 15 amino acids. CDR3 protein: CASSVGSDYSDTQYF. CDR3 coding DNA: TGTGCCAGCAGCGTTGGGTCGGACTACTCAGATACGCAGTATTTT.

This sequence joins TRBV28 and TRBJ1-2; 8 nucleotides align to TRBD1. Losses at the gene ends were 5 bases for V and 8 bases for J; bases not matched to a gene: 4. The germline gives CDR1 MDHEN, CDR2 SYDVKM. This CDR3 has 12 amino acids. The CDR3 nucleotides read TGTGCCAGCAGTGCAGGGGGCGGAGGCTACACCTTC. Translated: CASSAGGGGYTF.

This clone was seen once. Just one base apart from a much larger clone, this may be a read error. This rearrangement joins TRBV5-4 to TRBJ2-5; D gene unclear. In germline, CDR1 is SGHNT, CDR2 YYREEE (reference sequence). The CDR3 is made up of 13 amino acids. The germline V and J ends were trimmed by 0 bases and 0 bases, with 3 bases remaining between them. Here the CDR3 DNA reads TGTGCCAGCAGCTTGGAGAACCAAGAGACCCAGTACTTC. Protein sequence: CASSLENQETQYF.

Only a few counts were recorded for this clone. The genes are TRBV6-5 and TRBJ2-7; 7 nucleotides line up with TRBD1. Germline V gives CDR1 MNHEY, CDR2 SVGAGI. V was clipped by 6 bases and J by 3 bases; unmatched bases: 5. The CDR3 runs to 13 residues. The DNA of the CDR3 is TGTGCCAGCAGCCCGACAGGGCTCTACGAGCAGTACTTC. Translated: CASSPTGLYEQYF.

V and J are TRBV4-3 and TRBJ1-6; no clear D gene. CDR1 LGHNA and CDR2 YSLEER come from the germline V gene. The CDR3 is 14 amino acids. V was trimmed by 3 bases and J by 9 bases, leaving 12 bases between them. CDR3 region: CASSQRREGSPLHF. In nucleotides, the CDR3 is TGCGCCAGCAGCCAGCGGAGGGAGGGTTCACCCCTCCACTTT.

The genes are TRBV4-1 and TRBJ2-1; D may correspond to TRBD1 or TRBD2 (5 bases each). The CDR3 runs 15 residues. CDR1 MGHRA and CDR2 YSYEKL come from the germline V gene. Deletions cut 7 bases from V and 8 bases from J, with 21 bases between. The CDR3 nucleotides are TGCGCCAGCACCCATAGAGGGGTTATGTACGATGAGCAGTTCTTC. Residues: CASTHRGVMYDEQFF.

The chain recombines TRBV18 with TRBJ2-5; 8 nucleotides align to TRBD2. Germline V gene lookup returns CDR1 KGHSH and CDR2 LQKENI. The trim removed 5 bases at V and 2 bases at J, leaving 4 bases unmatched. This CDR3 is built from 14 residues. This chain's CDR3 is CASSSTSGQETQYF. The CDR3 DNA sequence: TGTGCCAGCTCAAGTACTAGCGGACAAGAGACCCAGTACTTC.

This clone was counted between two and nine times. The rearrangement uses TRBV9 and TRBJ2-3, with 9 bases identical to TRBD2. The ends lost 2 bases at V and 3 bases at J; junction bases unmatched: 10. From germline, CDR1 is SGDLS and CDR2 YYNGEE. The length of the CDR3 is 17 residues. In DNA form, the CDR3 reads TGTGCCAGCAGCGTTAGCGGGGGCCAGGTCTTAACAGATACGCAGTATTTT. This encodes CASSVSGGQVLTDTQYF. Using reference TRBV9 and TRBJ2-3 for the parts outside the CDR3, the full variable domain is DSGVTQTPKHLITATGQRVTLRCSPRSGDLSVYWYQQSLDQGLQFLIQYYNGEERAKGNILERFSAQQFPDLHSELNLSSLELGDSALYFCASSVSGGQVLTDTQYFGPGTRLTVL.

This clone was counted only a few times. V usage is TRBV2 and J usage is TRBJ2-1; D not certain. V lost 6 bases to trimming and J lost 9 bases, with 15 bases between them. The CDR3 is made up of 13 amino acids. Germline lookup yields CDR1 SNHLY and CDR2 FYNNEI. CDR3 coding DNA: TGTGCCAGCAGGGACGAGGTCGTGGGTGAGCAGTTCTTC. The encoded protein is CASRDEVVGEQFF. The full variable domain, with the rest looked up from reference TRBV2 and TRBJ2-1, is EPEVTQTPSHQVTQMGQEVILRCVPISNHLYFYWYRQILGQKVEFLVSFYNNEISEKSEIFDDQFSVERPDGSNFTLKIRSTKLEDSAMYFCASRDEVVGEQFFGPGTRLTVL.

In this sample, this clone turned up a few times. J is TRBJ2-5 and V is TRBV7-2; D not certain. Germline CDR1 SGHTA, CDR2 FQGNSA. CDR3 length: 13 amino acids. Deletions cut 1 base from V and 2 bases from J, with 5 bases between. The CDR3 spells CASSLDSQETQYF. Written as DNA, the CDR3 is TGTGCCAGCAGCTTAGATAGTCAAGAGACCCAGTACTTC.

This clone was found a few times. The rearrangement uses TRBV6-4 and TRBJ2-1, with 11 bases lining up with TRBD2. The length of the CDR3 is 15 residues. The germline V gene encodes CDR1 MRHNA and CDR2 SNTAGT. J gave up 7 bases and V 4 bases, and 6 bases lay outside the gene matches. CDR3 nucleotides: TGTGCCAGCAGTGCGACTAGCGGGGTGATAAATGAGCAGTTCTTC. It encodes CASSATSGVINEQFF.

V is TRBV29-1 and J is TRBJ1-2; D gene unclear. Germline assignment: CDR1 SQVTM and CDR2 ANQGSEA. This CDR3 contains 14 residues. V lost 6 bases and J lost 0, with 14 bases in between. In nucleotides, the CDR3 is TGCAGCGTCGCCCGGGGTTTAGCTAACTATGGCTACACCTTC. Protein sequence: CSVARGLANYGYTF.

The chain has TRBV7-9 and TRBJ2-3, with 7 bases aligning to TRBD1. CDR1 is SEHNR, CDR2 FQNEAQ, per germline (reference sequence). The CDR3 runs 16 residues. Losses at the gene ends were 2 bases for V and 2 bases for J; bases not matched to a gene: 7. The CDR3 nucleotides are TGTGCCAGCAGCTTAAATTACAGGGGACACACAGATACGCAGTATTTT. Its protein is CASSLNYRGHTDTQYF.

Only a few counts were recorded for this clone. The chain carries TRBV7-2 and TRBJ2-3; D is possibly TRBD1 (5 bases). CDR1 is SGHTA and CDR2 is FQGNSA in the germline V gene. This CDR3 has 15 amino acids. V was cut by 1 base and J by 8 bases, with 16 bases left in between. The CDR3 DNA is TGTGCCAGCAGCTTAGAAGGAAGGGGTCGAGGTACGCAGTATTTT. As protein: CASSLEGRGRGTQYF. Filled out from reference TRBV7-2 and TRBJ2-3, the complete variable domain reads GAGVSQSPSNKVTEKGKDVELRCDPISGHTALYWYRQSLGQGLEFLIYFQGNSAPDKSGLPSDRFSAERTGGSVSTLTIQRTQQEDSAVYLCASSLEGRGRGTQYFGPGTRLTVL.

The gene calls are TRBV5-1 and TRBJ2-1, with D uncertain. The CDR3 length is 12 residues. Trimming left V 2 bases short and J 5 bases short, with 5 bases between. Germline V lookup: CDR1 SGHRS, CDR2 YFSETQ. This chain's CDR3 is CASSFADNEQFF. The CDR3 DNA reads TGCGCCAGCAGCTTTGCCGACAATGAGCAGTTCTTC.

This clone was found a few times. V usage is TRBV4-3 and J usage is TRBJ1-2; D unresolved. V was trimmed by 0 bases and J by 7 bases, leaving 15 bases between them. CDR3 length: 15 residues. Per the germline V gene, CDR1 is LGHNA and CDR2 is YSLEER. CDR3 DNA sequence: TGCGCCAGCAGCCAAGAGGAGCGGGCAAGTGGTGGCTACACCTTC. It translates to CASSQEERASGGYTF.